The 5 T cell receptor beta chains below all came from one sample that was sequenced in a study of blood T cell repertoires in COVID-19. Sequencing was performed with immunoSEQ multiplex PCR; in TCRdb, only in-frame clones are kept and a portion is missing. Among 150,000 to 200,000 clones listed, over 80% were seen once. The sample comprised PBMCs or T cells enriched from blood (not recorded which). Receptor source: an older man who had been exposed to COVID-19.

J is TRBJ2-3 and V is TRBV7-2; 11 nucleotides agree with TRBD2. The junction had 4 bases not matched to a gene; V was cut back by 5 bases and J by 3 bases. This CDR3 comprises 15 residues. Germline lookup yields CDR1 SGHTA and CDR2 FQGNSA. The CDR3 region is CASSQGTSGTDTQYF. In nucleotides, the CDR3 is TGTGCCAGCAGCCAAGGGACTAGCGGAACAGATACGCAGTATTTT.

V usage is TRBV5-1 and J usage is TRBJ1-1; D is undetermined. Trimming left V 4 bases short and J 2 bases short, with 12 bases between. The CDR3 is made up of 14 amino acids. The germline CDR1 and CDR2 sequences are SGHRS and YFSETQ. The CDR3 DNA follows: TGCGCCAGCAGCCCCGAGATTGGTAACACTGAAGCTTTCTTT. Translated: CASSPEIGNTEAFF.

This clone appeared once. The chain has TRBV4-1 and TRBJ1-6; no reliable D call. CDR1 is MGHRA, CDR2 YSYEKL, per germline. Between the trimmed V and J ends, which lost 3 bases and 10 bases, there was a span of 10 bases. There are 13 residues in the CDR3. The CDR3 loop is CASSHDLFSPLHF. CDR3 nucleotides: TGCGCCAGCAGCCACGACTTATTCTCACCCCTCCACTTT.

This chain joins TRBV2 and TRBJ1-2; TRBD1 matches 7 bases. CDR3 length equals 14 residues. Trimming cost V 7 bases and J 2 bases; bases outside gene matches: 7. Germline V gives CDR1 SNHLY, CDR2 FYNNEI. The CDR3 here is CASTQDRINYGYTF. In nucleotides, the CDR3 is TGTGCCAGCACTCAGGACAGGATCAACTATGGCTACACCTTC.

V and J are TRBV7-9 and TRBJ2-3, with TRBD2 matching 13 bases. CDR3 length equals 18 residues. J lost 3 bases, V lost 5 bases, and 11 bases had no gene match. Per germline, CDR1 SEHNR and CDR2 FQNEAQ (reference sequence). The CDR3 is CASSPPAGTSGTTDTQYF. The CDR3 DNA reads TGTGCCAGCAGCCCTCCTGCTGGGACTAGCGGGACGACAGATACGCAGTATTTT.